This TCR beta chain comes out of a study of sequential checkpoint blockade in melanoma. The CDR3 has 13 amino acids. The ends were cut back, 0 bases at V and 5 bases at J, with 9 bases in the middle. Germline values: CDR1 SGHRS, CDR2 YFSETQ. The data were produced by immunoSEQ multiplex PCR, yet TCRdb's version contains in-frame clones alone and is incomplete. Of 25,000 to 30,000 clones in the sample, 60% to 85% are singletons; the top ten hold 10% to 15%. Treatment indicated: randomized to nivolumab then ipilimumab (arm A) or the reverse (arm B). No patient had prior DNA-damaging chemotherapy. The sequencing used CD8+ T cells sorted from blood (inferred from file names), collected from a patient given nivolumab and ipilimumab in sequence. This chain connects TRBV5-1 to TRBJ2-7, with D unclear. The TCR originated in a human donor with melanoma. The chain's CDR3 is CASSLGGNNEQYF. The CDR3 nucleotides read TGCGCCAGCAGCTTGGGAGGTAATAACGAGCAGTACTTC.